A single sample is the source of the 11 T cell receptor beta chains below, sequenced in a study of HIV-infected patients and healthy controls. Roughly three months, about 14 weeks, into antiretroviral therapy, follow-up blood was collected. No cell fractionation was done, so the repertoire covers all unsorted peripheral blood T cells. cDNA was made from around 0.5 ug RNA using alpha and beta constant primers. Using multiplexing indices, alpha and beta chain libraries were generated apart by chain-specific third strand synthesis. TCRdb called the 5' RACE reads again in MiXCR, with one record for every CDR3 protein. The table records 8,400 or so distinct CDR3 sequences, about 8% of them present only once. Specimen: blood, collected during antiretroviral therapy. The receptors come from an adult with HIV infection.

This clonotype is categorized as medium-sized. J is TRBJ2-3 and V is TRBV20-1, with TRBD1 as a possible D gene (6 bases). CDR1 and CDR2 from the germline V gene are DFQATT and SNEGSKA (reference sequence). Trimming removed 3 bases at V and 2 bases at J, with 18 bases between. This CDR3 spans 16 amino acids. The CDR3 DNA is TGCAGTGCTAGCGTGAGGGGGACCGGTTCCACAGATACGCAGTATTTT. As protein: CSASVRGTGSTDTQYF.

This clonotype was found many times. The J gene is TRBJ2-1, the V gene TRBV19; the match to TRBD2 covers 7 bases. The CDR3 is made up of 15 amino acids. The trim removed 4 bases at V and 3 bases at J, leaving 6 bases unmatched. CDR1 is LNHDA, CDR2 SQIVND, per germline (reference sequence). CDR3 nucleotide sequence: TGTGCCAGTAGTACCTCTAGCGGTATCTACAATGAGCAGTTCTTC. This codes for CASSTSSGIYNEQFF.

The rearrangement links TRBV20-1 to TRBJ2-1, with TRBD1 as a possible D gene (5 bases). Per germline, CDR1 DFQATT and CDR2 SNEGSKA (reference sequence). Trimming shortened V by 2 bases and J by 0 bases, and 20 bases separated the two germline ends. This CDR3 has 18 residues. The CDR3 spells CSARSLQSQASSYNEQFF. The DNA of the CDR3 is TGCAGTGCTAGATCCCTCCAGTCACAGGCCTCCTCCTACAATGAGCAGTTCTTC.

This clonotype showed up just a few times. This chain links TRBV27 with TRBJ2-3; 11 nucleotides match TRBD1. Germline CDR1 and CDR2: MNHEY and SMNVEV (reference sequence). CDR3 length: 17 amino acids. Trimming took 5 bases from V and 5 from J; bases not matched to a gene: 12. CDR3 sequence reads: CASSLRWTGGGEDTQYF. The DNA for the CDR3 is TGTGCCAGCAGTCTACGCTGGACAGGGGGCGGGGAAGATACGCAGTATTTT.

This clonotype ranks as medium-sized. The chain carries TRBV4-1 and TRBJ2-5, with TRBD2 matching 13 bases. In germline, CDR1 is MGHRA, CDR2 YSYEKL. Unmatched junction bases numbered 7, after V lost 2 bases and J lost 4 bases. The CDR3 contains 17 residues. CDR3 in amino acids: CASSQRTSGGLRETQYF. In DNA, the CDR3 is TGCGCCAGCAGCCAAAGGACTAGCGGGGGTCTCAGAGAGACCCAGTACTTC.

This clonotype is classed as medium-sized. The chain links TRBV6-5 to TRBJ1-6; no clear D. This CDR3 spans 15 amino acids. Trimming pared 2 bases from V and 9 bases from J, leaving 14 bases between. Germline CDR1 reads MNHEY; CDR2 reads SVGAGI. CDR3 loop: CASSYEGRKGSPLHF. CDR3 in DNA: TGTGCCAGCAGTTACGAAGGCAGGAAAGGTTCACCCCTCCACTTT.

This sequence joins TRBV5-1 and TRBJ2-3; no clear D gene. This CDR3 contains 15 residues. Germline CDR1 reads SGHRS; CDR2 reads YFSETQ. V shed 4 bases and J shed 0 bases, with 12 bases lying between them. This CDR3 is CASSLDGSSTDTQYF. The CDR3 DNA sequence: TGCGCCAGCAGCCTGGACGGATCTAGCACAGATACGCAGTATTTT.

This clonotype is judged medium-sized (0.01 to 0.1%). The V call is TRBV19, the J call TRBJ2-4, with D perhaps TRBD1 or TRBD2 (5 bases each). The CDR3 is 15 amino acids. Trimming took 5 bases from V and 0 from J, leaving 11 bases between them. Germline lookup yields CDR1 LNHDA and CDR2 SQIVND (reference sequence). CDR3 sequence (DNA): TGTGCCAGTAGTGGGCCGGGGCTAGCCAAAAACATTCAGTACTTC. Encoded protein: CASSGPGLAKNIQYF. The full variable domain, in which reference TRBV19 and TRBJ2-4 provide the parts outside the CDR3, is DGGITQSPKYLFRKEGQNVTLSCEQNLNHDAMYWYRQDPGQGLRLIYYSQIVNDFQKGDIAEGYSVSREKKESFPLTVTSAQKNPTAFYLCASSGPGLAKNIQYFGAGTRLSVL.

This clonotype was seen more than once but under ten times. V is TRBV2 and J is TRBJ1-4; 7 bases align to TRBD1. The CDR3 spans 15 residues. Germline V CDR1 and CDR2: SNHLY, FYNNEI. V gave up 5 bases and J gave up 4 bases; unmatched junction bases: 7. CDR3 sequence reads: CASSTGEGDNEKLFF. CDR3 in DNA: TGTGCCAGCAGTACAGGGGAGGGCGATAATGAAAAACTGTTTTTT.

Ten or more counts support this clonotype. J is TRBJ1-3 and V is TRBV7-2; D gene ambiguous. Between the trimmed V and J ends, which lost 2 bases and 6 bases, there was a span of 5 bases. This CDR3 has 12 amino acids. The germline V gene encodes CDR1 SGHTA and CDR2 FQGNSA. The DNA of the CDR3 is TGTGCCAGCAGCTTACCTTCAAACACCATATATTTT. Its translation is CASSLPSNTIYF.

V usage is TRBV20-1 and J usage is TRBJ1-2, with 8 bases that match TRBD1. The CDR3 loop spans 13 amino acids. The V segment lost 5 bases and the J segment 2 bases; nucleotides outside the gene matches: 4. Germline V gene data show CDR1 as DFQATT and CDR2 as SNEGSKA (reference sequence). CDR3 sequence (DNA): TGCAGTGCTGCTCCAGGGGGCAACTATGGCTACACCTTC. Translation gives CSAAPGGNYGYTF.